The rows below give T cell receptor beta chains drawn from one sample of a study of blood T cell repertoires in COVID-19. Assay: immunoSEQ multiplex PCR; the TCRdb copy retains only in-frame clones and omits some. The sample records 90,000 to 150,000 clones, over 60% being singletons. Sample: peripheral blood. These receptors originate from a woman aged 80 or over with acute or convalescent COVID-19. Both conserved end residues are part of each CDR3. Fields, in order: V gene, clone size, J gene, D gene, CDR3 DNA, CDR3 protein. The D gene is left open where the match is weak. Part of the rows lack a size; the others show once, few, many or a class for expanded clones.

TRBV4-2,.,TRBJ2-1,TRBD2,TGTGCCAGCGGCCATTTTAGCGGGGGGGCTCTCAATGAGCAGTTCTTC,CASGHFSGGALNEQFF
TRBV6-1,.,TRBJ2-7,TRBD2,TGTGCCAGCAGTGAATCCGGCGGGGGGCGGGACGAGCAGTACTTC,CASSESGGGRDEQYF
TRBV19,.,TRBJ2-3,TRBD2,TGTGCCAGTAAAGAGCGGGGGGGCACAGATACGCAGTATTTT,CASKERGGTDTQYF
TRBV29-1,few,TRBJ1-3,.,TGCAGCGTTGCGGCAGGCTCATCTGGAAACACCATATATTTT,CSVAAGSSGNTIYF
TRBV5-1,few,TRBJ2-6,TRBD2,TGCGCCAGCAGCTGGACGGGGGGCTCTGGGGCCAACGTCCTGACTTTC,CASSWTGGSGANVLTF
TRBV28,.,TRBJ1-6,TRBD1,TGTGCCAGCAGTCCCGGACAGGGGAATTCACCCCTCCACTTT,CASSPGQGNSPLHF
TRBV18,.,TRBJ1-2,.,TGTGCCAGCTCACCAACCCCGATCGGAGCGACCTATGGCTACACCTTC,CASSPTPIGATYGYTF
TRBV28,.,TRBJ2-4,TRBD1,TGTGCCAGCAGACCCAGACAGGGGGGTAACATTCAGTACTTC,CASRPRQGGNIQYF
TRBV7-2,few,TRBJ1-4,TRBD1,TGTGCCAGCAGCTCTGGCAGGGGGCTGGGCGAAAAACTGTTTTTT,CASSSGRGLGEKLFF
TRBV2,.,TRBJ2-3,.,TGTGCCAGCAGGGAGTCCGCCGATACGCAGTATTTT,CASRESADTQYF
TRBV6-5,.,TRBJ1-6,.,TGTGCCAGCAGGCCCGACAGGAATGTCTGGTCACCCCTCCACTTT,CASRPDRNVWSPLHF
TRBV30,.,TRBJ1-1,.,TGTGCCTGGAGTCCCGACCCGGGGATAGGAGCTTTCTTT,CAWSPDPGIGAFF
TRBV10-2,.,TRBJ1-1,.,TGCGCCAGCGCGGACCGGCGGGGGTCTGAAGCTTTCTTT,CASADRRGSEAFF
TRBV9,.,TRBJ2-2,TRBD1,TGTGCCAGCAGCGTAGGGGACAGGGTCGATAGGGAGCTGTTTTTT,CASSVGDRVDRELFF
TRBV7-2,.,TRBJ1-1,.,TGTGCCAGCAGCTTGGAGGGTTTTAGCACTGAAGCTTTCTTT,CASSLEGFSTEAFF
TRBV27,.,TRBJ1-1,TRBD1,TGTGCCAGCACCACCTCAGGGGGCGGCACTGAAGCTTTCTTT,CASTTSGGGTEAFF
TRBV6-4,.,TRBJ1-6,.,TGTGCCAGCAGTGCTGGCCCCGGACAGTCGGGTTCACCCCTCCACTTT,CASSAGPGQSGSPLHF
TRBV13,few,TRBJ1-1,.,TGTGCCAGCAGCTCCCCTATCGGGGGGAACACTGAAGCTTTCTTT,CASSSPIGGNTEAFF
TRBV5-4,.,TRBJ1-2,TRBD1,TGTGCCAGCAGGGGAGGGACAGGGAATCTCCTGGATAATGGCTACACCTTC,CASRGGTGNLLDNGYTF
TRBV15,.,TRBJ2-7,TRBD1,TGTGCCACCAGCACCGGACAGGGGAAGGGCGAGCAGTACTTC,CATSTGQGKGEQYF
TRBV28,.,TRBJ2-3,TRBD2,TGTGCCAGCTGGACCCCGGGACTAGCGGGGAAAAAATACACAGATACGCAGTATTTT,CASWTPGLAGKKYTDTQYF
TRBV28,.,TRBJ1-6,TRBD1,TGTGCCAGCAGGTCAGGGGGGAGCTCCTATAATTCACCCCTCCACTTT,CASRSGGSSYNSPLHF
TRBV7-2,few,TRBJ1-1,TRBD1,TGTGCCAGCAGCTCCGGTGGACAGGGTTGGCCTGAAGCTTTCTTT,CASSSGGQGWPEAFF
TRBV21-1,few,TRBJ2-7,.,TGTGCCAGCAGCAAATGGCAGGGCATCCCCTACGAGCAGTACTTC,CASSKWQGIPYEQYF
TRBV6-5,.,TRBJ2-7,.,TGTGCCAGCAGTTTACAGGGGGGGCCTTACGAGCAGTACTTC,CASSLQGGPYEQYF
TRBV7-2,few,TRBJ1-6,.,TGTGCCAGCAGCTTCGGCCCAGGGTTTTTTAATTCACCCCTCCACTTT,CASSFGPGFFNSPLHF
TRBV18,.,TRBJ2-3,.,TGTGCCAGCTCACCAACAGGGTCGGCAGATACGCAGTATTTT,CASSPTGSADTQYF
TRBV2,.,TRBJ2-7,.,TGTGCCAGCAGTACAGGTTTCTCCTACGAGCAGTACTTC,CASSTGFSYEQYF
TRBV7-9,.,TRBJ2-7,TRBD2,TGTGCCAGCAGCCCCCTAGCGGGGCAGCCCTACGAGCAGTACTTC,CASSPLAGQPYEQYF
TRBV6-5,.,TRBJ1-1,TRBD1,TGTGCCAGCACCCCACAGGGGTCGGGCACTGAAGCTTTCTTT,CASTPQGSGTEAFF
TRBV18,few,TRBJ1-2,TRBD1,TGTGCCAGCTCGCGGAGAACAGGGGGCTATGGCTACACCTTC,CASSRRTGGYGYTF
TRBV4-1,few,TRBJ2-3,.,TGCGCCAGCAGCCGGGACTTCACAGATACGCAGTATTTT,CASSRDFTDTQYF
TRBV7-3,.,TRBJ2-1,TRBD2,TGTGCCAGCAGCTCGGGACTAGCGGGGGGGCTCGGCAATGAGCAGTTCTTC,CASSSGLAGGLGNEQFF
TRBV15,.,TRBJ1-3,.,TGTGCCACCAGCCCGGGGGGGATTAGGGGCTCTGGAAACACCATATATTTT,CATSPGGIRGSGNTIYF
TRBV4-2,.,TRBJ2-7,.,TGTGCCAGCAGCCCGGGCGATACAGGGCAAAGCTACGAGCAGTACTTC,CASSPGDTGQSYEQYF
TRBV2,.,TRBJ1-2,.,TGTGCCAGCAGTTGGACATATGGCTACACCTTC,CASSWTYGYTF
TRBV19,.,TRBJ2-7,TRBD2,TGTGCCAGTAGTATGCGGACTAGCGGGAGTGGCGAGCAGTACTTC,CASSMRTSGSGEQYF
TRBV6-5,.,TRBJ2-5,.,TGTGCCAGCAGTTACTTCTCTATTCGAGAGACCCAGTACTTC,CASSYFSIRETQYF
TRBV4-1,.,TRBJ2-3,TRBD1,TGCGCCAGCAGCCAAGATCCGCCCCCTGGAGGATGGACAGGGACAGATACGCAGTATTTT,CASSQDPPPGGWTGTDTQYF
TRBV4-3,medium-sized,TRBJ1-4,TRBD1,TGCGCCAGCAGCCAAGGGACAGGGGGAGGTGAAAAACTGTTTTTT,CASSQGTGGGEKLFF
TRBV4-3,.,TRBJ1-6,TRBD1,TGCGCCAGCAGCCAAGAGGGACAGGGGTTTTCACCCCTCCACTTT,CASSQEGQGFSPLHF
TRBV10-1,.,TRBJ1-5,.,TGCGCCAGCCCCGCCGACAGAGATCAGCCCCAGCATTTT,CASPADRDQPQHF
TRBV4-3,.,TRBJ1-3,TRBD1,TGCGCCAGCAGCCAAGTACCGGGGACAGGGGCCGTAGTAGGCCCCTCTGGAAACACCATATATTTT,CASSQVPGTGAVVGPSGNTIYF
TRBV7-7,.,TRBJ2-7,.,TGTGCTAGCAGCTCAGGGGGGGAGCAGTACTTC,CASSSGGEQYF
TRBV3-1/TRBV3-2,.,TRBJ1-2,.,TGTGCCAGCAGCCAAGGACAGGCTAACTATGGCTACACCTTC,CASSQGQANYGYTF
TRBV7-2,.,TRBJ1-6,.,TGTGCCAGCAGCGACGACAGGACTTCACCCCTCCACTTT,CASSDDRTSPLHF
TRBV6-5,.,TRBJ2-2,.,TGTGCCAGCAGCCGGGACACGAACACCGGGGAGCTGTTTTTT,CASSRDTNTGELFF
TRBV4-3,.,TRBJ1-5,.,TGCGCCAGCAGCCAAGACGGGGGTCGGCAGCCCCAGCATTTT,CASSQDGGRQPQHF
TRBV19,few,TRBJ1-1,.,TGTGCCAGTATCCCTGGCGGGGTGACGAACACTGAAGCTTTCTTT,CASIPGGVTNTEAFF
TRBV7-9,few,TRBJ2-1,.,TGTGCCAGCAGCTCGGGGGATGGTGAGCAGTTCTTC,CASSSGDGEQFF
TRBV5-5,few,TRBJ2-5,TRBD2,TGTGCCAGCAACTGGGGACTAGTAGAGACCCAGTACTTC,CASNWGLVETQYF
TRBV15,.,TRBJ1-5,.,TGTGCCACCAGCAGAGTAACCGGGGGGAGATATCAGCCCCAGCATTTT,CATSRVTGGRYQPQHF
TRBV5-6,.,TRBJ2-5,.,TGTGCCAGCAGCTTGTTGGTAGTAGAAGAGACCCAGTACTTC,CASSLLVVEETQYF
TRBV5-1,few,TRBJ1-5,TRBD1,TGCGCCAGCAGCTTGGGACAGGGTGGCAATCAGCCCCAGCATTTT,CASSLGQGGNQPQHF
TRBV7-2,.,TRBJ1-6,.,TGTGCCAGCAGCTTAGATTACAGGCTTAATTCACCCCTCCACTTT,CASSLDYRLNSPLHF
TRBV28,.,TRBJ1-4,TRBD1,TGTGCCAGCAGTTTCGCGACAGGGGGGACTAATGAAAAACTGTTTTTT,CASSFATGGTNEKLFF
TRBV2,.,TRBJ2-5,.,TGTGCCAGCAGTGAAGCGCTTCCGGGAGAGACCCAGTACTTC,CASSEALPGETQYF
TRBV29-1,.,TRBJ1-2,TRBD1,TGCAGCGGGGGACAGGATTACTATGGCTACACCTTC,CSGGQDYYGYTF
TRBV6-1,.,TRBJ2-1,.,TGTGCCAGCAGTGAAGGTGGGGGGACCCATGGTGAGCAGTTCTTC,CASSEGGGTHGEQFF
TRBV7-9,.,TRBJ2-1,.,TGTGCCAGCAGCTACCTAAGCGGTGAGCAGTTCTTC,CASSYLSGEQFF